These 2 T cell receptor beta chains share one sample of origin, sequenced in a study of regulatory T cells in long-lasting Graves disease. Stated time point: newly diagnosed GD, antithyroid drugs for less than 3 months. PBMC RNA served as the TCR library source. Arm-PCR of CDR3 regions and iRepertoire HTBI primers were the basis on which TCR beta libraries were built. TCRdb fed the multiplex PCR reads into MiXCR, producing one record per CDR3 protein. The repertoire holds about 240,000 distinct CDR3 sequences, with 20% to 25% as singletons. The material sequenced was peripheral blood mononuclear cells (PBMCs), taken at new diagnosis, from a patient treated with antithyroid drugs. These receptors were obtained from a female donor with Graves disease.

This clonotype showed up many times. This chain uses TRBV3-1 with TRBJ2-7, with D unresolved. CDR3 size: 13 residues. V was pared by 0 bases and J by 5 bases, with 8 bases between. From germline, CDR1 is LGHDT and CDR2 YNNKEL (reference sequence). The CDR3 spells CASSQDPVDEQYF. The DNA of the CDR3 is TGTGCCAGCAGCCAAGATCCAGTAGACGAGCAGTACTTC.

This clonotype was counted many times. The chain is built from TRBV6-1 and TRBJ1-5; D is uncertain. From germline, CDR1 is MNHNS and CDR2 SASEGT. Trimming pared 6 bases from V and 3 bases from J, leaving 18 bases between. The CDR3 has 16 residues. The CDR3, as DNA: TGTGCCAGCAGCGGTGGTTATCGCCGGGACAATCAGCCCCAGCATTTT. Its protein product is CASSGGYRRDNQPQHF.